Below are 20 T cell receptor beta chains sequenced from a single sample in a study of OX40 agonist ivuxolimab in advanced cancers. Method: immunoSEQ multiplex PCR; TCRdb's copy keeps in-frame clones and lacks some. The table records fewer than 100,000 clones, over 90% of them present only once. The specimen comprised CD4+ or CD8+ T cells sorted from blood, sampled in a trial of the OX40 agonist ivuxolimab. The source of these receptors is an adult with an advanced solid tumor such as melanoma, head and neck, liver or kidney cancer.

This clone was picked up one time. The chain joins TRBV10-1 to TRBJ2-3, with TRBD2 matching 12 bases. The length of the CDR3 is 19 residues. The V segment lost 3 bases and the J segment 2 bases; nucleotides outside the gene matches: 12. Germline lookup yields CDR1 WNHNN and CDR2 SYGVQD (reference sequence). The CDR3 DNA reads TGCGCCAGCAGTGACAGGACTAGCGGGGAGATCGCTGACACAGATACGCAGTATTTT. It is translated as CASSDRTSGEIADTDTQYF.

CDR3 region: CASSGELGRKLPMNTEAFF. Here the CDR3 DNA reads TGTGCCAGCAGTGGAGAGCTTGGTCGTAAGTTACCCATGAACACTGAAGCTTTCTTT. V usage is TRBV11-2 and J usage is TRBJ1-1; D is ambiguous. Germline lookup yields CDR1 SGHAT and CDR2 FQNNGV. The V and J ends lost 6 bases and 0 bases respectively, with 26 bases between them. The length of the CDR3 is 19 residues.

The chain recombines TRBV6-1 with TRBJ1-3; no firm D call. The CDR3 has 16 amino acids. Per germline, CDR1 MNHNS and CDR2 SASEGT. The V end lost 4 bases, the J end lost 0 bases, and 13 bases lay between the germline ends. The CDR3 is CASSAGLAFSGNTIYF. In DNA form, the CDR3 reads TGTGCCAGCAGTGCGGGGTTGGCATTCTCTGGAAACACCATATATTTT.

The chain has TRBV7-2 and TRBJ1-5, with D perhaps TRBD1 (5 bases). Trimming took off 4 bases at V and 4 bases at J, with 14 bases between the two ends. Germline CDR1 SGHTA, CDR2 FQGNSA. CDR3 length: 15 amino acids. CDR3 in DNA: TGTGCCAGCAGCTGGGTGGGGGGGGTAAATCAGCCCCAGCATTTT. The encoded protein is CASSWVGGVNQPQHF.

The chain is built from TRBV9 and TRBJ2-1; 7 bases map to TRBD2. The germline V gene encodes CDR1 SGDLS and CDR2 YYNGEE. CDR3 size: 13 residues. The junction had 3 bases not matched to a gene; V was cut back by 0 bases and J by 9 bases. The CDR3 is CASSVGGGGEQFF. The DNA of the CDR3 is TGTGCCAGCAGCGTAGGCGGGGGAGGTGAGCAGTTCTTC.

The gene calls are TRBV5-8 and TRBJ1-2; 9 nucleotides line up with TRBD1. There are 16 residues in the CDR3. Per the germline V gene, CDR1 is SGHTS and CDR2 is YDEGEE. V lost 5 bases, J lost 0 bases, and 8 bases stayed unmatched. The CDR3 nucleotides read TGTGCCAGCAGTCGGACAGGGGCCATAGCTAACTATGGCTACACCTTC. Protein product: CASSRTGAIANYGYTF.

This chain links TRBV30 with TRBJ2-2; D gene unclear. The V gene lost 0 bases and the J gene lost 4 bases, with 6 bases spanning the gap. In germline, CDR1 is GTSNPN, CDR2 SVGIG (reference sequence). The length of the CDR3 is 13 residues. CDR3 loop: CAWSVPFTGELFF. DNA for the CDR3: TGTGCCTGGAGTGTACCCTTCACCGGGGAGCTGTTTTTT.

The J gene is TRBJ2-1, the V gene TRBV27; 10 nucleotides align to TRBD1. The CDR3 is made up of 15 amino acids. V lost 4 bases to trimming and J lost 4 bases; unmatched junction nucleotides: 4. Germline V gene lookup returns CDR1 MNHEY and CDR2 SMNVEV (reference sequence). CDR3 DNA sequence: TGTGCCAGCAGTTATCGACAGGGGGCATACAATGAGCAGTTCTTC. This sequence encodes CASSYRQGAYNEQFF.

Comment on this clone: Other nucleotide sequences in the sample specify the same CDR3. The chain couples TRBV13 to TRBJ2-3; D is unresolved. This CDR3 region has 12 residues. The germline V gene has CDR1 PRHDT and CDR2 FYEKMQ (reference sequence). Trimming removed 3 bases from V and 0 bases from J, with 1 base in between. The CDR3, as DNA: TGTGCCAGCAGCTTTAGCACAGATACGCAGTATTTT. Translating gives CASSFSTDTQYF.

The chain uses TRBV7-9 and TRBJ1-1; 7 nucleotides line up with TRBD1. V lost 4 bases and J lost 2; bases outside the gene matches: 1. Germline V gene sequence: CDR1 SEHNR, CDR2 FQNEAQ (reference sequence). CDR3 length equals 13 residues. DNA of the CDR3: TGTGCCAGCAGCTGGGACAGCAACACTGAAGCTTTCTTT. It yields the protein CASSWDSNTEAFF.

The DNA of the CDR3 is TGTGCTAGTGGTTTGGGGAGGACCGGGGAGCTGTTTTTT. Its protein is CASGLGRTGELFF. This chain joins TRBV12-5 and TRBJ2-2; TRBD2 is a possible D gene (5 bases). Germline V gives CDR1 LGHNT, CDR2 FRNRAP. V gave up 1 base and J gave up 5 bases, with 5 bases separating them. The CDR3 covers 13 residues.

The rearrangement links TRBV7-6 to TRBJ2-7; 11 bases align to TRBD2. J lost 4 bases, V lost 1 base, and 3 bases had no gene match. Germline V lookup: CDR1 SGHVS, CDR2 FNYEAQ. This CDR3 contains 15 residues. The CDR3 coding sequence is TGTGCCAGCAGCTTAGGGTCTAGCGGGAGGTACGAGCAGTACTTC. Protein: CASSLGSSGRYEQYF. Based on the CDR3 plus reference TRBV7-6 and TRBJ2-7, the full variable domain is GAGVSQSPRYKVTKRGQDVALRCDPISGHVSLYWYRQALGQGPEFLTYFNYEAQQDKSGLPNDRFSAERPEGSISTLTIQRTEQRDSAMYRCASSLGSSGRYEQYFGPGTRLTVT.

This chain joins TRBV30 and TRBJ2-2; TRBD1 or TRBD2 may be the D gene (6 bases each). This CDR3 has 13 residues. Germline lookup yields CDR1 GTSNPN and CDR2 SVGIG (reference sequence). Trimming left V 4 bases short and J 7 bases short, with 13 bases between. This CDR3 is CAWNPGAGGELFF. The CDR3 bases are TGTGCCTGGAATCCGGGGGCGGGCGGGGAGCTGTTTTTT. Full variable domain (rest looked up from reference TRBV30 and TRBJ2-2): SQTIHQWPATLVQPVGSPLSLECTVEGTSNPNLYWYRQAAGRGLQLLFYSVGIGQISSEVPQNLSASRPQDRQFILSSKKLLLSDSGFYLCAWNPGAGGELFFGEGSRLTVL.

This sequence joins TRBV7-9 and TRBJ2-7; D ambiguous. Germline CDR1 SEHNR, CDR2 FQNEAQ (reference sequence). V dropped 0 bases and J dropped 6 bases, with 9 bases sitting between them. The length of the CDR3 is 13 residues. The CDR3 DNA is TGTGCCAGCAGCTTAGCGCAAAGGTCCGAGCAGTACTTC. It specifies CASSLAQRSEQYF.

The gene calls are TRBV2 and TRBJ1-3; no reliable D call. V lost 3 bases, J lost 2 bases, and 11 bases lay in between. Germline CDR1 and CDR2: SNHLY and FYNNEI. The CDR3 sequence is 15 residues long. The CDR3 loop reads CASSDRRPTGNTIYF. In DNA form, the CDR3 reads TGTGCCAGCAGTGACAGAAGACCAACTGGAAACACCATATATTTT.

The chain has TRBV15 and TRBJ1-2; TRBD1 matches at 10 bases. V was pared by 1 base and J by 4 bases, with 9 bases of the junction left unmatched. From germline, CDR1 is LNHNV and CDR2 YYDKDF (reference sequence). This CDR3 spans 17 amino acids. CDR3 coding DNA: TGTGCCACCAGCAGAGCTTCCCGGGACAGGGGTACCTATGGCTACACCTTC. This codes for CATSRASRDRGTYGYTF.

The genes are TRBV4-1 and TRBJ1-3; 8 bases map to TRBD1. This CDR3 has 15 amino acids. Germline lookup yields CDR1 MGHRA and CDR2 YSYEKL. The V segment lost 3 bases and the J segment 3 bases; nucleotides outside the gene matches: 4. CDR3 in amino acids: CASSHLQGGGNTIYF. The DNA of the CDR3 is TGCGCCAGCAGCCACCTACAGGGGGGTGGAAACACCATATATTTT.

The CDR3 region has the DNA TGTGCCTGGAGTCTGGGTAGGAGCGAGCAGTACTTC. This translates into CAWSLGRSEQYF. The rearrangement joins TRBV30 to TRBJ2-7, with D unresolved. Trimming shortened V by 2 bases and J by 6 bases, and 11 bases separated the two germline ends. This CDR3 is 12 amino acids long. The germline CDR1 and CDR2 sequences are GTSNPN and SVGIG (reference sequence).

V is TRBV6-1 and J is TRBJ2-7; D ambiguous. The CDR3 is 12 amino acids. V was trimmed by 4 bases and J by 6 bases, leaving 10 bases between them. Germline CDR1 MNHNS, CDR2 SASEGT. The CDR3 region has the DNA TGTGCCAGCAGTGCTGGACGCTCCGAGCAGTACTTC. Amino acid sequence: CASSAGRSEQYF.

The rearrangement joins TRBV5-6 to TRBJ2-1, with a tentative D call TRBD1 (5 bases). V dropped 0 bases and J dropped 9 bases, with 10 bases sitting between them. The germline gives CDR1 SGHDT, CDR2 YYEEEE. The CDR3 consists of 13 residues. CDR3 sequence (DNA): TGTGCCAGCAGCTTGGGGGTTAGGGGTGAGCAGTTCTTC. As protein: CASSLGVRGEQFF.